Listed below are T cell receptor beta chains from one sample, sequenced in a study of beta chain features in type 1 diabetes. Produced via immunoSEQ multiplex PCR; TCRdb's table is partial and in-frame only. The sample shows a few hundred thousand clones, 9.6% of them seen only once. Material: central memory CD4+ T cells from blood. These receptors were obtained from a man aged 30 to 45 with type 1 diabetes. CDR3s include the opening cysteine and the closing phenylalanine or tryptophan. A D gene is named only where the DNA matches it firmly. Size is omitted from some rows. Given values are once, few, many or a class for expanded clones.

CDR3	DNA	J	V	size	D
CANATGQGENQPQHF	TGTGCCAACGCAACGGGACAGGGAGAAAATCAGCCCCAGCATTTT	TRBJ1-5	TRBV27	NA	TRBD1
CASSQEPSGSYETQYF	TGTGCCAGCAGCCAAGAGCCTAGCGGGAGCTACGAGACCCAGTACTTC	TRBJ2-5	TRBV5-4	NA	TRBD2
CASRDSTSGELFF	TGTGCCAGCCGGGACAGCACATCCGGGGAGCTGTTTTTT	TRBJ2-2	TRBV19	NA	TRBD1
CASSYSGSGLNEQFF	TGTGCCAGCAGCTATAGCGGGAGCGGGTTGAATGAGCAGTTCTTC	TRBJ2-1	TRBV7-6	NA	TRBD2
CASSLGFEDTQYF	TGTGCCAGCAGCTTAGGCTTTGAGGATACGCAGTATTTT	TRBJ2-3	TRBV7-9	NA	NA
CASSQEKTHGGETQYF	TGCGCCAGCAGCCAAGAGAAAACCCACGGGGGAGAGACCCAGTACTTC	TRBJ2-5	TRBV4-3	NA	NA
CASSLVGRDSYEQYF	TGCGCCAGCAGCTTGGTCGGGCGGGACTCCTACGAGCAGTACTTC	TRBJ2-7	TRBV5-1	few	NA
CASTIDRAGEQYF	TGCGCCAGCACCATTGACAGGGCCGGCGAGCAGTACTTC	TRBJ2-7	TRBV5-1	many	TRBD1
CASSLAVSGELFF	TGCGCCAGCAGCTTGGCTGTGTCCGGGGAGCTGTTTTTT	TRBJ2-2	TRBV5-1	few	NA
CASSPRLGGNTEAFF	TGTGCCAGCAGCCCGCGACTGGGGGGGAACACTGAAGCTTTCTTT	TRBJ1-1	TRBV14	few	NA
CASSSTVLTSEYEQYF	TGTGCCAGCAGTTCGACCGTCTTGACATCTGAATACGAGCAGTACTTC	TRBJ2-7	TRBV5-4	NA	NA
CASSQYNEQFF	TGTGCCAGCAGCCAATATAATGAGCAGTTCTTC	TRBJ2-1	TRBV14	many	NA
CATTTGGTEAFF	TGTGCCACCACTACAGGGGGCACTGAAGCTTTCTTT	TRBJ1-1	TRBV2	NA	TRBD1
CASSALGEEKLFF	TGTGCCAGCAGCGCACTCGGGGAAGAAAAACTGTTTTTT	TRBJ1-4	TRBV9	many	NA
CASSPNWGYEQYF	TGTGCCAGCAGCCCCAACTGGGGTTACGAGCAGTACTTC	TRBJ2-7	TRBV7-2	few	NA
CASSLGRYNQPQHF	TGTGCCAGCAGCTTAGGGCGGTACAATCAGCCCCAGCATTTT	TRBJ1-5	TRBV11-2	few	NA
CASSYSDKPYEQYF	TGTGCCAGCAGTTACTCTGACAAGCCCTACGAGCAGTACTTC	TRBJ2-7	TRBV6-5	NA	NA
CASSPLPETQYF	TGTGCCAGCAGCCCCTTGCCCGAGACCCAGTACTTC	TRBJ2-5	TRBV7-2	NA	NA
CASSFSGSPEYEQYF	TGCGCCAGCAGCTTTAGCGGTTCTCCGGAGTACGAGCAGTACTTC	TRBJ2-7	TRBV5-1	few	NA